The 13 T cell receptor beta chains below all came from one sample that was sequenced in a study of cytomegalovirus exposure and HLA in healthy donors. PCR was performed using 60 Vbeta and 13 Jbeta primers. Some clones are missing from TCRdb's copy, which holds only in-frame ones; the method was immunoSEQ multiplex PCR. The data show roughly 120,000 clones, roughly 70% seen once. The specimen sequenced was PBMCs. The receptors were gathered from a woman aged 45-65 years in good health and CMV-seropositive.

In DNA, the CDR3 is TGTGCCAGTAGTATAAGAGGTCTGAGCGGGGACACAGATACGCAGTATTTT. It encodes CASSIRGLSGDTDTQYF. The chain has TRBV19 and TRBJ2-3; the match to TRBD2 covers 7 bases. The CDR3 runs to 17 residues. The junction had 10 bases not matched to a gene; V was cut back by 2 bases and J by 2 bases. In germline, CDR1 is LNHDA, CDR2 SQIVND (reference sequence). The variable domain in full, completed from reference TRBV19 and TRBJ2-3, reads DGGITQSPKYLFRKEGQNVTLSCEQNLNHDAMYWYRQDPGQGLRLIYYSQIVNDFQKGDIAEGYSVSREKKESFPLTVTSAQKNPTAFYLCASSIRGLSGDTDTQYFGPGTRLTVL.

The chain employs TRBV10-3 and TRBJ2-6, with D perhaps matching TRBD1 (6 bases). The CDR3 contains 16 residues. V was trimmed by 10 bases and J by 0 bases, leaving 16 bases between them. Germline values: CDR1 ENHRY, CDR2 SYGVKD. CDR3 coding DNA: TGTGCCACAACACCGGGACACCTCTCTGGGGCCAACGTCCTGACTTTC. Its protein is CATTPGHLSGANVLTF.

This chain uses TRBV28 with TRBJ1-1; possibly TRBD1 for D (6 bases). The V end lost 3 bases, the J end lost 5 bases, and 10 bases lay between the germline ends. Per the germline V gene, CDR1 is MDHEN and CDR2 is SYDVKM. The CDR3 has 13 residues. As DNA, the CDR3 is TGTGCCAGCAGTTTTCAGGGGACGACTGAAGCTTTCTTT. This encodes CASSFQGTTEAFF.

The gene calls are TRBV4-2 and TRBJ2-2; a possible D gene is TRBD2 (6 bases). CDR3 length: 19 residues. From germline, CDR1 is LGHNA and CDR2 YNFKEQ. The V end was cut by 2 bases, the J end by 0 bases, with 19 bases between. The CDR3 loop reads CASSQQIGASASNTGELFF. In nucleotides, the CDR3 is TGTGCCAGCAGCCAACAAATAGGAGCTAGCGCCTCGAACACCGGGGAGCTGTTTTTT.

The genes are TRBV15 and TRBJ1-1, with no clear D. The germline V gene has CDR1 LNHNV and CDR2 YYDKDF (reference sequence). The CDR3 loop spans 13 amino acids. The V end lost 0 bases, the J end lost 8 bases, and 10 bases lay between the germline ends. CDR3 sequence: CATSRDHVAEAFF. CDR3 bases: TGTGCCACCAGCAGAGATCATGTAGCCGAAGCTTTCTTT.

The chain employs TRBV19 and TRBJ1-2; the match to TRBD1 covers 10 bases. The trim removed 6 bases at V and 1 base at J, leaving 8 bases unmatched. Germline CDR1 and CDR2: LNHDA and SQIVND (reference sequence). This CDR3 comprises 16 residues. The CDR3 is CASRSTGGFGNYGYTF. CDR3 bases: TGTGCCAGTAGGTCGACAGGGGGCTTTGGTAACTATGGCTACACCTTC.

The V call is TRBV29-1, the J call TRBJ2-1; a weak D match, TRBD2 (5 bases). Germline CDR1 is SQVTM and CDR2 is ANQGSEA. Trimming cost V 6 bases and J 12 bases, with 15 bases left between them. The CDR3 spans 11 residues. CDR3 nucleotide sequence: TGCAGCGTGCCGCTAGCCGGCCGGCAGTTCTTC. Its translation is CSVPLAGRQFF.

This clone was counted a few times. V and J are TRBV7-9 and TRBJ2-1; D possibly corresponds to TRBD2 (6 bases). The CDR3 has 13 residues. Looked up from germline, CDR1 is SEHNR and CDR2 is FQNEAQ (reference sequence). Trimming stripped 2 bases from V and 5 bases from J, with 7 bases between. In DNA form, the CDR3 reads TGTGCCAGCAGCTTACCTAGCGACAATGAGCAGTTCTTC. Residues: CASSLPSDNEQFF.

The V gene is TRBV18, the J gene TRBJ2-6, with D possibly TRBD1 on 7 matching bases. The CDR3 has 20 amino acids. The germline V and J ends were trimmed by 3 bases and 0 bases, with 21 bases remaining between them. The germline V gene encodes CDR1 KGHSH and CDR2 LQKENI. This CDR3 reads CASSPSGLQGSSSGANVLTF. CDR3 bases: TGTGCCAGCTCACCGTCCGGACTACAGGGGTCAAGCTCTGGGGCCAACGTCCTGACTTTC. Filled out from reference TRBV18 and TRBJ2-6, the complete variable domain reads NAGVMQNPRHLVRRRGQEARLRCSPMKGHSHVYWYRQLPEEGLKFMVYLQKENIIDESGMPKERFSAEFPKEGPSILRIQQVVRGDSAAYFCASSPSGLQGSSSGANVLTFGAGSRLTVL.

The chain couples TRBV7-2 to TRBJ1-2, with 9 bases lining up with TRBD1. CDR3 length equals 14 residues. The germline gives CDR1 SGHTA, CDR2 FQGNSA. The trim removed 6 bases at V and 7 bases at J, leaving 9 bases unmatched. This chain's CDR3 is CASSPTGDRVGYTF. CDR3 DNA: TGTGCCAGCAGTCCAACAGGGGACAGGGTTGGCTACACCTTC.

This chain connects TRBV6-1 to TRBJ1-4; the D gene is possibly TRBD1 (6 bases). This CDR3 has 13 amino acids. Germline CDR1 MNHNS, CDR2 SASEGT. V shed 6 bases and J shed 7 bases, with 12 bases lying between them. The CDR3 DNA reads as TGTGCCAGCAGACACAGGGAGGGTGAAAAACTGTTTTTT. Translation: CASRHREGEKLFF.

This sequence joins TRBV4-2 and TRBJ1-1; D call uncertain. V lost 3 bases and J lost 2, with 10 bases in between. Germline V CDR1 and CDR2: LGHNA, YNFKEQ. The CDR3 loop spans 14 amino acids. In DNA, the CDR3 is TGTGCCAGCAGCCACGACACGGCAAACACTGAAGCTTTCTTT. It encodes CASSHDTANTEAFF.

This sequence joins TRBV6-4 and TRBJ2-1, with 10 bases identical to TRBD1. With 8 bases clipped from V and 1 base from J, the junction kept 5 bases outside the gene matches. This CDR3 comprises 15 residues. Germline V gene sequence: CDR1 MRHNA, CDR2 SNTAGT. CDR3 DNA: TGTGCCAGCGGGACAGGGGTCCCGTCCTACAATGAGCAGTTCTTC. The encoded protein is CASGTGVPSYNEQFF.